This TCR beta chain originates from a study of CD8 T cells in ankylosing spondylitis. The CDR3 is 14 amino acids. The germline V and J ends were trimmed by 5 bases and 3 bases, with 13 bases remaining between them. The germline V gene encodes CDR1 SGHRS and CDR2 YFSETQ. Ten or more counts support this clonotype. The antigen remains undetermined. By quantitative 5'-RACE with molecular barcodes, the TCR beta libraries were made. TCRdb re-called the 5' RACE reads through MiXCR, storing one row per CDR3 protein. The profile covers 210,000 or so distinct CDR3 sequences, with 7% to 10% appearing a single time and 4.8% taken by the ten largest. General observations from the study: In synovial fluid and blood from reactive arthritis, some motif variants were previously reported.

The V and J genes are TRBV5-1 and TRBJ2-3, with TRBD1 as a possible D gene (6 bases). This clonotype was obtained from a female donor with ankylosing spondylitis or in good health (not recorded which). The sample was blood, either unsorted or a sorted T cell fraction (not recorded which). The CDR3: CASRPVTGTDTQYF. The CDR3 DNA sequence: TGCGCCAGCAGACCCGTCACAGGGACAGATACGCAGTATTTT.